A single sample is the source of the 7 T cell receptor beta chains below, sequenced in a study of blood T cell repertoires in COVID-19. Profiling relied on immunoSEQ multiplex PCR, and the TCRdb table lists in-frame clones only, not all of them. Of hundreds of thousands of clones listed, roughly 90% are singletons. Sequencing was done on a sample of peripheral blood. These TCRs come from a woman between 45 and 60 years old with active or convalescent COVID-19.

For this clone: Other nucleotide sequences from this sample produce the same CDR3. The CDR3 nucleotides read TGTGCCAGCAGGGACAGGGGGTACGAGCAGTACTTC. Translating gives CASRDRGYEQYF. The chain has TRBV28 and TRBJ2-7; 10 bases fit TRBD1. The length of the CDR3 is 12 residues. V shed 6 bases and J 4 bases; nucleotides not matched to a gene: 0. CDR1 is MDHEN and CDR2 is SYDVKM in the germline V gene.

CDR3 residues: CAITSGLSSTEQYF. The DNA for the CDR3 is TGTGCCATCACTTCGGGACTCTCCTCTACCGAGCAGTACTTC. This chain connects TRBV10-3 to TRBJ2-7, with D tentatively TRBD2 (6 bases). Trimming removed 7 bases from V and 6 bases from J, with 19 bases in between. This CDR3 is built from 14 residues. Germline CDR1 is ENHRY and CDR2 is SYGVKD.

The chain is built from TRBV19 and TRBJ1-1; D unresolved. V was cut by 3 bases and J by 6 bases, with 14 bases left in between. Germline V gene sequence: CDR1 LNHDA, CDR2 SQIVND (reference sequence). This CDR3 comprises 14 residues. This CDR3 is CASSMRGEVAEAFF. CDR3 nucleotides: TGTGCCAGTAGTATGAGAGGCGAAGTGGCTGAAGCTTTCTTT.

V is TRBV27 and J is TRBJ2-2; TRBD2 matches at 8 bases. V trimming: 3 bases; J trimming: 7 bases; junction bases outside the gene matches: 7. This CDR3 has 15 residues. From germline, CDR1 is MNHEY and CDR2 SMNVEV (reference sequence). The CDR3 DNA reads as TGTGCCAGCAGTTTGCGGCGGGGGGCGTTCGGGGAGCTGTTTTTT. Protein product: CASSLRRGAFGELFF.

The chain couples TRBV14 to TRBJ2-1, with TRBD2 identical over 10 bases. Germline V gene sequence: CDR1 SGHDN, CDR2 FVKESK. The V and J ends lost 0 bases and 7 bases, in that order; junction bases with no gene match: 12. The CDR3 has 18 amino acids. Here the CDR3 reads CASSQDTSGTFVANEQFF. DNA of the CDR3: TGTGCCAGCAGCCAAGATACTAGCGGGACCTTTGTCGCGAATGAGCAGTTCTTC.

The CDR3 here is CSVEDMRELSYNEQFF. Written as DNA, the CDR3 is TGCAGCGTTGAAGATATGAGGGAGTTATCCTACAATGAGCAGTTCTTC. The chain carries TRBV29-1 and TRBJ2-1; possibly TRBD2 for D (5 bases). Germline loops: CDR1 SQVTM, CDR2 ANQGSEA. This CDR3 spans 16 amino acids. Between the trimmed V and J ends, which lost 0 bases and 1 base, there was a span of 13 bases.

The CDR3 bases are TGTGCCAGCAGCCTACAACCGGGGGTTCCCACAGATACGCAGTATTTT. Translating it yields CASSLQPGVPTDTQYF. V gene TRBV4-2 combines with J gene TRBJ2-3; D possibly corresponds to TRBD2 (6 bases). Trimming shortened V by 4 bases and J by 2 bases, and 16 bases separated the two germline ends. This CDR3 spans 16 amino acids. Germline V gene data show CDR1 as LGHNA and CDR2 as YNFKEQ.